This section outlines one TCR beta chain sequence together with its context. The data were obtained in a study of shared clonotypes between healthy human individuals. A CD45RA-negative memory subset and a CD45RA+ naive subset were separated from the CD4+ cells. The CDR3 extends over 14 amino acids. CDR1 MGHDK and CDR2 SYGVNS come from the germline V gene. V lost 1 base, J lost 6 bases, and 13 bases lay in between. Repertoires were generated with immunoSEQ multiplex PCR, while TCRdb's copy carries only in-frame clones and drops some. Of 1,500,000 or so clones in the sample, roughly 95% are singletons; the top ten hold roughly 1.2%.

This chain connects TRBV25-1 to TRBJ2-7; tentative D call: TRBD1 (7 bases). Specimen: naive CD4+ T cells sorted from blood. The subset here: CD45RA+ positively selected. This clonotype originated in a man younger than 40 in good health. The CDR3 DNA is TGTGCCAGCAGTGAATTGGGGGGACAGCTCGAGCAGTACTTC. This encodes CASSELGGQLEQYF.